The 9 T cell receptor beta chains below were found in one sample sequenced in a study of T cell repertoires in cytomegalovirus infection. TCRdb reprocessed the reads with MiXCR, giving one entry per CDR3 protein. The sample lists over 150,000 distinct CDR3 sequences, approximately 20% occurring once. Sequencing was carried out using PBMCs. Source of these receptors: a human donor in good health (CMV status not recorded). Some clones in this sample may be carry-over from other donors' samples.

This clonotype was picked up a small number of times. The rearrangement joins TRBV10-3 to TRBJ2-3; no reliable D call. V lost 5 bases and J lost 1, with 10 bases in between. The germline CDR1 and CDR2 sequences are ENHRY and SYGVKD. The CDR3 length is 14 residues. CDR3 in amino acids: CAISNGWGTDTQYF. The DNA for the CDR3 is TGTGCCATCAGTAACGGTTGGGGCACAGATACGCAGTATTTT.

The genes are TRBV20-1 and TRBJ1-3, with no clear D. This CDR3 contains 15 residues. In germline, CDR1 is DFQATT, CDR2 SNEGSKA (reference sequence). V was clipped by 7 bases and J by 1 base, with 17 bases between them. CDR3 bases: TGCAGTGTAGCGGCCCCACAGAATTCTGGAAACACCATATATTTT. It yields the protein CSVAAPQNSGNTIYF.

This clonotype has only a few counts. The rearrangement links TRBV2 to TRBJ2-7, with 9 bases aligning to TRBD2. CDR3 length: 15 residues. CDR1 and CDR2 from the germline V gene are SNHLY and FYNNEI. V was clipped by 7 bases and J by 5 bases; unmatched bases: 12. Here the CDR3 DNA reads TGTGCCAGCATCCAGGGACTAGCAACGGGCGACGAGCAGTACTTC. It encodes CASIQGLATGDEQYF.

This clonotype was found many times. The chain links TRBV12-3 or TRBV12-4 to TRBJ2-3; maybe TRBD2 (6 bases). CDR3 length equals 17 residues. Trimming removed 6 bases at V and 0 bases at J, with 19 bases between. CDR3 loop: CASSSGTHFSSTDTQYF. The CDR3 DNA is TGTGCCAGCAGCTCCGGGACTCACTTTTCTAGCACAGATACGCAGTATTTT.

Ten or more counts support this clonotype. V is TRBV7-9 and J is TRBJ2-3, with a possible D match to TRBD2 (5 bases). The germline gives CDR1 SEHNR, CDR2 FQNEAQ (reference sequence). CDR3 length: 17 residues. V was pared by 5 bases and J by 6 bases, with 24 bases between. As DNA, the CDR3 is TGTGCCAGCAGCCGGTTCGGGTCAGGAGGAGTGAGGGATACGCAGTATTTT. This codes for CASSRFGSGGVRDTQYF.

Concerning this clonotype: With a much larger clone just one base away, this may be a read error. Here the CDR3 DNA reads TGTGTCAGCTGGACAGGCTCTGGAAACACCATATATTTT. Residues: CVSWTGSGNTIYF. The V and J genes are TRBV7-2 and TRBJ1-3; 7 bases map to TRBD1. The CDR3 sequence is 13 residues long. Germline CDR1 reads SGHTA; CDR2 reads FQGNSA.

This sequence joins TRBV3-1 and TRBJ1-1; 8 nucleotides agree with TRBD1. In germline, CDR1 is LGHDT, CDR2 YNNKEL (reference sequence). The CDR3 sequence is 14 residues long. V was clipped by 3 bases and J by 6 bases; unmatched bases: 6. CDR3 loop: CASSHSDRVSEAFF. DNA for the CDR3: TGTGCCAGCAGCCACTCGGACAGGGTTTCTGAAGCTTTCTTT. The complete variable domain, with remaining parts taken from reference TRBV3-1 and TRBJ1-1, reads DTAVSQTPKYLVTQMGNDKSIKCEQNLGHDTMYWYKQDSKKFLKIMFSYNNKELIINETVPNRFSPKSPDKAHLNLHINSLELGDSAVYFCASSHSDRVSEAFFGQGTRLTVV.

This clonotype was seen ten or more times. This chain joins TRBV6-2 or TRBV6-3 and TRBJ2-7; a weak D match, TRBD2 (6 bases). Germline V lookup: CDR1 MNHEY, CDR2 SVGEGT. Trimming took 8 bases from V and 2 from J, leaving 10 bases between them. The CDR3 extends over 12 amino acids. In nucleotides, the CDR3 is TGTGCCAGCCGGGGGATGACCTACGAGCAGTACTTC. Amino acids: CASRGMTYEQYF.

This clonotype was counted once. The chain couples TRBV29-1 to TRBJ2-4; 14 nucleotides line up with TRBD2. The V gene's germline CDR1 is SQVTM and CDR2 ANQGSEA. The CDR3 sequence is 12 residues long. V shed 6 bases and J 15 bases; nucleotides not matched to a gene: 7. CDR3 nucleotide sequence: TGCAGCGTCGCCGGGACTAGCGGGAGTTGGTACTTC. As protein: CSVAGTSGSWYF.